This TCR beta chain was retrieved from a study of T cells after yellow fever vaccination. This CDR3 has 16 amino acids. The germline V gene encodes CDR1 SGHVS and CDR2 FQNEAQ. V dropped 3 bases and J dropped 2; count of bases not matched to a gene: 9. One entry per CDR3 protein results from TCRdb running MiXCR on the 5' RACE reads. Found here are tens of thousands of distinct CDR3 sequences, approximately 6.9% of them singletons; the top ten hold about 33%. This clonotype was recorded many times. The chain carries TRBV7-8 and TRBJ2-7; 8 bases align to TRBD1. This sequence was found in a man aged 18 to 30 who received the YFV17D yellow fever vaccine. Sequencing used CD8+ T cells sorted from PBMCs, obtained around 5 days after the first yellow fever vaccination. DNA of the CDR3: TGTGCCAGCAGCTTGCCCGACGGGACAGGCCCCTACGAGCAGTACTTC. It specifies CASSLPDGTGPYEQYF.